These 16 T cell receptor beta chains were sequenced from one sample in a study of molecular identifiers for immune sequencing clone quantification (dated 2018 in TCRdb). Library prep was done by PCR. Instrument used: Illumina HiSeq 4000. In-frame beta chains were kept once TCRdb had trimmed the public reads at Q25 with fastp and called clones with MiXCR. When rows share a CDR3 protein, they turn into one entry using the most common DNA and genes. This sample lists 60,000 to 70,000 distinct CDR3 sequences; 15% to 20% were detected once. The leading ten clones occupy over 1.3% of the sample. The specimen was naive CD8+ T cells from blood, with Jurkat cell RNA spiked in. The intended sense of this specimen's cell subset or site label: FACS-sorted CD8+CD4-CCR7+CD45RA+ naive T cells. The receptors come from a human donor in good health. Some libraries in this study had Jurkat cell RNA spiked in.

Ten or more counts support this clonotype. The rearrangement uses TRBV29-1 and TRBJ1-1; D is perhaps TRBD1 (6 bases). The CDR3 is 16 residues long. Looked up from germline, CDR1 is SQVTM and CDR2 is ANQGSEA. V was clipped by 5 bases and J by 11 bases, with 30 bases between them. CDR3 in amino acids: CSVTGLIGGLSGGAFF. CDR3 bases: TGCAGCGTTACAGGGCTGATCGGGGGGCTTTCTGGGGGGGCTTTCTTT.

For this clonotype: The final CDR3 position lacks the conserved phenylalanine or tryptophan, pointing to a likely read error. The chain employs TRBV4-1 and TRBJ2-7; 7 nucleotides align to TRBD1. The J segment lost 2 bases and the V segment lost 4 bases, leaving 8 bases of the junction unmatched. The CDR3 contains 15 residues. Germline assignment: CDR1 MGHRA and CDR2 YSYEKL. The CDR3 loop reads CASSRGQSEAYEQYI. The DNA for the CDR3 is TGCGCCAGCAGCCGGGGACAGAGCGAGGCCTACGAGCAGTACATC.

This clonotype was detected only a few times. This chain connects TRBV27 to TRBJ1-2, with a weak D call TRBD1 (5 bases). Germline CDR1 reads MNHEY; CDR2 reads SMNVEV (reference sequence). This CDR3 spans 14 amino acids. Deletions cut 2 bases from V and 8 bases from J, with 15 bases between. The CDR3 loop is CASSLQGSAAGYTF. DNA of the CDR3: TGTGCCAGCAGTTTACAGGGCTCAGCGGCCGGCTACACCTTC.

This clonotype was seen many times. The chain uses TRBV7-4 and TRBJ2-3, with 9 positions matching TRBD1. The CDR3 covers 16 residues. In germline, CDR1 is SGHVT, CDR2 SQSDAQ. J gave up 2 bases and V 3 bases, and 6 bases lay outside the gene matches. For the CDR3, the DNA is TGTGCCAGCAGCTTGAGGAACAGGGGGCACACAGATACGCAGTATTTT. Translated, it gives CASSLRNRGHTDTQYF.

This clonotype was seen a handful of times. The chain couples TRBV6-1 to TRBJ2-1, with D possibly TRBD1 on 5 matching bases. In germline, CDR1 is MNHNS, CDR2 SASEGT. This CDR3 region has 14 residues. V lost 2 bases, J lost 5 bases, and 10 bases lay in between. In DNA form, the CDR3 reads TGTGCCAGCAGTGAAAGCCCAGGGCACAATGAGCAGTTCTTC. Protein sequence: CASSESPGHNEQFF.

Remarks on this clonotype: A much larger clone differs by one base, so this may be a read error. The chain couples TRBV7-6 to TRBJ1-1; D is perhaps TRBD1 (6 bases). Germline assignment: CDR1 SGHVS and CDR2 FNYEAQ. The V end was cut by 10 bases, the J end by 6 bases, with 24 bases between. The CDR3 loop spans 15 amino acids. In DNA form, the CDR3 reads TGTGCCATAACAGGGCGAGGCACCGAATTGGCTGAAGCTTTCTTT. Translation gives CAITGRGTELAEAFF.

This clonotype was counted at least ten times. The chain has TRBV4-1 and TRBJ2-1; D is possibly TRBD2 (6 bases). Trimming took 4 bases from V and 6 from J, leaving 10 bases between them. The CDR3 loop spans 13 amino acids. Germline CDR1 is MGHRA and CDR2 is YSYEKL. CDR3 nucleotides: TGCGCCAGCAGCCGTCCGGAGGGCAATGAGCAGTTCTTC. Translating gives CASSRPEGNEQFF.

The sample holds many counts of this clonotype. The chain couples TRBV28 to TRBJ2-5; 11 bases are shared with TRBD2. The V gene end was trimmed by 6 bases and the J gene end by 2 bases; junction bases not matched to a gene: 8. The CDR3 extends over 16 amino acids. Germline CDR1 reads MDHEN; CDR2 reads SYDVKM. Here the CDR3 reads CASSLAGGTPQETQYF. CDR3 nucleotides: TGTGCCAGCAGCTTAGCGGGAGGGACTCCTCAAGAGACCCAGTACTTC. The full variable domain, its missing parts supplied by reference TRBV28 and TRBJ2-5, is DVKVTQSSRYLVKRTGEKVFLECVQDMDHENMFWYRQDPGLGLRLIYFSYDVKMKEKGDIPEGYSVSREKKERFSLILESASTNQTSMYLCASSLAGGTPQETQYFGPGTRLLVL.

Of note for this clonotype: This may come from a read error, since a much larger clone is one base off. The chain couples TRBV13 to TRBJ2-7, with D tentatively TRBD1 or TRBD2 (6 bases each). Germline V gene data show CDR1 as PRHDT and CDR2 as FYEKMQ (reference sequence). V lost 5 bases, J lost 7 bases, and 21 bases lay in between. This CDR3 has 15 amino acids. CDR3 bases: TGTGCCAGCAGCAACCTAGCGAGAGGGGGGTGGGAGCAGTACTTC. It codes for CASSNLARGGWEQYF.

The chain carries TRBV7-8 and TRBJ2-2; D could derive from TRBD1 or TRBD2 (5 bases each). V dropped 8 bases and J dropped 4 bases, with 14 bases sitting between them. Germline lookup yields CDR1 SGHVS and CDR2 FQNEAQ. This CDR3 is 14 amino acids long. The CDR3 coding sequence is TGTGCCAGCCGAGTGGGGGTAGGCACCGGGGAGCTGTTTTTT. It specifies CASRVGVGTGELFF.

This clonotype has a count of ten or more. The genes are TRBV20-1 and TRBJ2-4; a weak D match, TRBD2 (5 bases). Germline CDR1 is DFQATT and CDR2 is SNEGSKA (reference sequence). Trimming removed 2 bases at V and 3 bases at J, with 29 bases between. The CDR3 contains 20 residues. CDR3 DNA: TGCAGTGCTAGACCCCTCCTCGTGGAGGATAGACTCGGTGGCAAAAACATTCAGTACTTC. It codes for CSARPLLVEDRLGGKNIQYF.

This clonotype was counted many times. The chain joins TRBV3-1 to TRBJ2-2; D is possibly TRBD2 (6 bases). Germline V CDR1 and CDR2: LGHDT, YNNKEL (reference sequence). This CDR3 spans 17 amino acids. Trimming took 1 base from V and 1 from J, leaving 13 bases between them. CDR3: CASSQVGRGWNTGELFF. The CDR3 DNA sequence: TGTGCCAGCAGCCAAGTCGGGCGGGGCTGGAACACCGGGGAGCTGTTTTTT.

Comments on this clonotype: Being one base from a much bigger clone, this may be a read error. V is TRBV3-1 and J is TRBJ2-1, with 7 bases identical to TRBD2. Germline lookup yields CDR1 LGHDT and CDR2 YNNKEL (reference sequence). The CDR3 has 16 amino acids. Trimming cost V 2 bases and J 7 bases; bases outside gene matches: 11. The chain's CDR3 is CASSQSSGWPWNEQFF. The CDR3 DNA reads TGTGCCAGCAGCCAAAGTAGCGGGTGGCCGTGGAATGAGCAGTTCTTC.

The table lists this clonotype with many counts. The gene calls are TRBV12-3 or TRBV12-4 and TRBJ2-3, with TRBD2 as a possible D gene (6 bases). The V gene lost 5 bases and the J gene lost 0 bases, with 9 bases spanning the gap. CDR3 length: 14 amino acids. The CDR3 sequence is CASSLLASTDTQYF. The CDR3, as DNA: TGTGCCAGCAGTCTCCTAGCGAGCACAGATACGCAGTATTTT.

As concerns this clonotype: The germline gene is not matched at one end of the junction; a read error may be the cause. This chain joins TRBV30 and TRBJ2-3; 9 positions match TRBD2. Germline V CDR1 and CDR2: GTSNPN, SVGIG (reference sequence). The length of the CDR3 is 15 residues. The CDR3 reads CARSMLAGASDTQYF. In nucleotides, the CDR3 is TGTGCCCGGAGTATGTTAGCGGGAGCTTCTGATACGCAGTATTTT.

This clonotype has a count of ten or more. The chain joins TRBV27 to TRBJ2-3; 10 nucleotides align to TRBD1. Unmatched junction bases numbered 8, after V lost 7 bases and J lost 4 bases. CDR1 is MNHEY, CDR2 SMNVEV, per germline (reference sequence). This CDR3 comprises 15 residues. Here the CDR3 DNA reads TGTGCCAGCACTCCGGGACAGGGGATCGCAGATACGCAGTATTTT. Protein: CASTPGQGIADTQYF.